This T cell receptor (beta chain) came from a study of human T cells and chemical hapten exposure. At the level of the study: Patients were given diphenylcyclopropenone on the scalp weekly across the roughly 24-week study. Per-sample TCR yield variation was attributed mainly to small pooled library volume differences. The study's findings and limits: Expanded TCRs made up significantly more big CDR3 similarity clusters than controls did.

TCRdb re-analysed the RACE reads in MiXCR, keeping a single row per CDR3 protein. The repertoire consists of roughly 90,000 distinct CDR3 sequences, with 11% occurring once and the leading ten covering approximately 1%. Concerning this clonotype: Its target is not known.

Time point meaning: patch test 3, about 24 weeks after DPC sensitization. Described treatment: therapeutic diphenylcyclopropenone sensitization with weekly scalp DPC. Blood was drawn before each patch test was applied. This sequence was found in a woman in her 30s with alopecia areata. Some clones in this sample may be carry-over from other donors' samples. The input for sequencing was whole blood, taken in connection with sensitization to the hapten diphenylcyclopropenone (DPC).

The CDR3 region has the DNA TGTGCCAGCTCACCTCGGACTAGCGGGGGAAGGACAGATACGCAGTATTTT. It is translated as CASSPRTSGGRTDTQYF. The chain combines TRBV18 with TRBJ2-3; 13 bases match TRBD2. The ends lost 3 bases at V and 3 bases at J; junction bases unmatched: 6. This CDR3 is built from 17 residues. CDR1 and CDR2 (germline): KGHSH, LQKENI.